The rows below give T cell receptor beta chains drawn from one sample of a study of shared clonotypes between healthy human individuals. The table came from immunoSEQ multiplex PCR; TCRdb's copy has only in-frame clones and leaves some out. Seen here are under 850,000 clones, almost 95% observed once, and the top ten hold nearly 25%. Sequenced: naive CD8+ T cells sorted from blood. These TCRs come from a man aged 25-40 years in good health. Each CDR3 is given without its conserved first and last residue.

>TRBJ1-1|TRBV19
ASSMGSEAF
>TRBJ2-1|TRBV7-9
ASSFIVTSNEQF
>TRBJ2-7|TRBV27
ASSWASGSYEQY
>TRBJ1-1|TRBV10-3
AITQGTFGAEAF
>TRBJ2-1|TRBV6-1
ASSGRTSGSLDEQF
>TRBJ1-4|TRBV11-2
ASSGDRGQGSATNEKLF
>TRBJ2-2|TRBV2
ASRPTSENTGELF
>TRBJ1-1|TRBV4-3
ASSQDEGFEAF
>TRBJ2-7|TRBV6-5
ASSYSGDTY
>TRBJ2-1|TRBV9
ASSATGSSYNEQF
>TRBJ2-7|TRBV29-1
SVGLNSYEQY
>TRBJ2-7|TRBV28
ASRGPVRYEQY
>TRBJ2-1|TRBV11-2
ASSPGTANEQF
>TRBJ2-7|TRBV18
ASSPGQGFYEQY
>TRBJ2-1|TRBV2
ASRPGQGANLYNEQF
>TRBJ1-1|TRBV21-1
ASSIYRVPPGTEAF
>TRBJ2-1|TRBV11-2
ASSLGRDYMLYEQF
>TRBJ2-5|TRBV5-4
ASSLGGMETQY
>TRBJ1-2|TRBV6-1
ASILGQRASGGYT
>TRBJ2-2|TRBV5-3
ASSPEHSGELF
>TRBJ1-1|TRBV13
ASSLGGPRLGFIDEAF
>TRBJ2-1|TRBV9
ASSVSGSTRGGSSNEQF
>TRBJ2-1|TRBV7-9
ASSFPLPNNEQF
>TRBJ1-1|TRBV5-4
AIRPGGGGTEAF
>TRBJ2-1|TRBV12-5
ASGLNERPPRDEQF
>TRBJ1-5|TRBV4-3
ASSQDRDQPQH
>TRBJ1-2|TRBV27
ASSPGGYGYT
>TRBJ2-3|TRBV9
ASSVVGTDTQY
>TRBJ2-1|TRBV27
ASSRAGTNEQF